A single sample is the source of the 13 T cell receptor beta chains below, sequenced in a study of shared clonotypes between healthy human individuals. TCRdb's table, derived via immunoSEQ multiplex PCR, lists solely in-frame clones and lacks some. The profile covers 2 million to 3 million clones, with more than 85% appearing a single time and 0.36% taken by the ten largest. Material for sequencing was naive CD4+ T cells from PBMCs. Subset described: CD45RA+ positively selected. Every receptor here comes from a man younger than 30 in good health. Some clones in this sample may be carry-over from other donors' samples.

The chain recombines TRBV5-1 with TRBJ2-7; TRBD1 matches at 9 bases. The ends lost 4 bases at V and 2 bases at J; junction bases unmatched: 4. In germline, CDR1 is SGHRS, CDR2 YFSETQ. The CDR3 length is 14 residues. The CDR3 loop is CASSERTGAYEQYF. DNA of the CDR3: TGCGCCAGCAGCGAAAGGACAGGGGCCTACGAGCAGTACTTC.

As DNA, the CDR3 is TGTGCCAGCAGCAATAGGACACAGGCAAGCTCCTACAATGAGCAGTTCTTC. It yields the protein CASSNRTQASSYNEQFF. J is TRBJ2-1 and V is TRBV21-1; the DNA was not compared with TRBD1, the D call given in the table. TRBV21-1 is listed as a pseudogene. The CDR3 extends over 17 amino acids.

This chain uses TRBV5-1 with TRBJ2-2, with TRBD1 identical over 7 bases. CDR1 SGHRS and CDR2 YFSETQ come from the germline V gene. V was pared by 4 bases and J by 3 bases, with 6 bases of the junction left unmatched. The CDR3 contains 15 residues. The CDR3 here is CASSPGGRYTGELFF. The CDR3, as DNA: TGCGCCAGCAGCCCAGGGGGTCGGTACACCGGGGAGCTGTTTTTT. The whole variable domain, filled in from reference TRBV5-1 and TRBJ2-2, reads KAGVTQTPRYLIKTRGQQVTLSCSPISGHRSVSWYQQTPGQGLQFLFEYFSETQRNKGNFPGRFSGRQFSNSRSEMNVSTLELGDSALYLCASSPGGRYTGELFFGEGSRLTVL.

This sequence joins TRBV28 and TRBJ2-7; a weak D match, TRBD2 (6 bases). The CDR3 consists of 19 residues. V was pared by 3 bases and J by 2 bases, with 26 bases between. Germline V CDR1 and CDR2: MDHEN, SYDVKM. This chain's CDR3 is CASSFLLSMDSSETYEQYF. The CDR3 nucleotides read TGTGCCAGCAGTTTCCTTTTGAGTATGGATTCTAGCGAAACCTACGAGCAGTACTTC.

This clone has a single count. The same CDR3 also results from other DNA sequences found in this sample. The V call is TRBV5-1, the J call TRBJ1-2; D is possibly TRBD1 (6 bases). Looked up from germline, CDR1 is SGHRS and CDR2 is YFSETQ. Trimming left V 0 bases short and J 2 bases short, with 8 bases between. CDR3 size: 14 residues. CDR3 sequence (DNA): TGCGCCAGCAGCTTGGCAGGGGACAACTATGGCTACACCTTC. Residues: CASSLAGDNYGYTF.

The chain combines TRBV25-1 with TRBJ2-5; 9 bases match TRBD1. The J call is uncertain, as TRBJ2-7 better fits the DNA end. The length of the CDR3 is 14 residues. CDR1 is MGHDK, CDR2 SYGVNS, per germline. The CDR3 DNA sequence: TGTGCCAGCCGCCCCGGGACAGGGATCTACGAGCAGTACTTC. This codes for CASRPGTGIYEQYF.

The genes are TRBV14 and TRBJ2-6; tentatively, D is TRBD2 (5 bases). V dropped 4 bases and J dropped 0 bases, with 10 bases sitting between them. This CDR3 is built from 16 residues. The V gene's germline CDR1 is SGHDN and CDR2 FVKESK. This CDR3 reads CASSPPGISGANVLTF. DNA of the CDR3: TGTGCCAGCAGCCCCCCGGGAATCTCTGGGGCCAACGTCCTGACTTTC. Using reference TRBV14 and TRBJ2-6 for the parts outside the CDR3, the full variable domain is EAGVTQFPSHSVIEKGQTVTLRCDPISGHDNLYWYRRVMGKEIKFLLHFVKESKQDESGMPNNRFLAERTGGTYSTLKVQPAELEDSGVYFCASSPPGISGANVLTFGAGSRLTVL.

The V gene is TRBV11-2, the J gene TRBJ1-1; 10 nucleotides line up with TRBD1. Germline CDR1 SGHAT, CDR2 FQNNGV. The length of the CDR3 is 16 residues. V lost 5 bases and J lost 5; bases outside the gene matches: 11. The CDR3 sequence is CASSVSQRTGGTEAFF. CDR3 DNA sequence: TGTGCCAGCAGCGTATCTCAGAGGACAGGGGGTACTGAAGCTTTCTTT.

The CDR3 is CASSPTRKGSGELFF. CDR3 nucleotides: TGTGCCAGCAGTCCCACCCGAAAAGGCTCCGGGGAGCTGTTTTTT. V usage is TRBV2 and J usage is TRBJ2-2, with D unresolved. Germline V gene data show CDR1 as SNHLY and CDR2 as FYNNEI. This CDR3 is 15 amino acids long. V shed 5 bases and J shed 6 bases, with 16 bases lying between them.

CDR3 in amino acids: CASDSFGDAGELFF. The DNA of the CDR3 is TGTGCCAGCGACTCATTCGGGGACGCCGGGGAGCTGTTTTTT. V usage is TRBV7-2 and J usage is TRBJ2-2; D may be TRBD1 or TRBD2 (5 bases each). The length of the CDR3 is 14 residues. Looked up from germline, CDR1 is SGHTA and CDR2 is FQGNSA. V was shortened by 8 bases and J by 6 bases, with 16 bases between the two germline ends.

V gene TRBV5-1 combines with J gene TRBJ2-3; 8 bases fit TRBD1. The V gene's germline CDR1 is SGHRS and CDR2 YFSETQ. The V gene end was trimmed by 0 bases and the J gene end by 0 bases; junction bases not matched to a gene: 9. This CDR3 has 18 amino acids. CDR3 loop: CASSLAGQAWASTDTQYF. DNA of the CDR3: TGCGCCAGCAGCTTGGCGGGACAGGCCTGGGCCAGCACAGATACGCAGTATTTT.

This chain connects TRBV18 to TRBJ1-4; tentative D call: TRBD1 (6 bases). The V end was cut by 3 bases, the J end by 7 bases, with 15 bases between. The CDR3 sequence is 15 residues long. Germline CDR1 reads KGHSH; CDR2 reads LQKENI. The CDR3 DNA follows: TGTGCCAGCTCACCGCTCGGGACATTTCCTGAAAAACTGTTTTTT. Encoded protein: CASSPLGTFPEKLFF.

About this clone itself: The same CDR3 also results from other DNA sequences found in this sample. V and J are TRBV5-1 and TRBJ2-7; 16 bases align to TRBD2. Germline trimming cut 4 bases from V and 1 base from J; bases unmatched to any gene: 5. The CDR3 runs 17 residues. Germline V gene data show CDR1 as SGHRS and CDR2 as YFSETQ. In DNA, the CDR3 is TGCGCCAGCAGCCCGGGACTAGCGGGAGGGCTTTCCTACGAGCAGTACTTC. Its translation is CASSPGLAGGLSYEQYF.